This T cell receptor beta chain emerged from a study of T cells after posttransplantation cyclophosphamide. Overall study results and limits: Recipient CMV seropositivity and CMV reactivation strongly tracked TRB clonality. Donor-recipient repertoire similarity was low at 1-2 months, rising over year one. Skin or GI-infiltrating T cells shared few TRB sequences with blood.

This clone has ten or more counts. As yet, its antigen is unknown. Germline CDR1 and CDR2: SGHNT and YYREEE (reference sequence). The CDR3 has 16 amino acids. V dropped 10 bases and J dropped 2; count of bases not matched to a gene: 12. The assay was immunoSEQ multiplex PCR, and TCRdb's table has in-frame clones only and misses some. The repertoire consists of about 24,000 clones, none detected only once. This related bone marrow graft donor gave peripheral blood on the day of marrow donation. The TCR comes from a woman aged 45-65 years in good health, CMV-negative, and a related stem cell transplant donor. The specimen sequenced was PBMCs. The V gene is TRBV5-4, the J gene TRBJ2-3; 11 nucleotides agree with TRBD2. CDR3: CAAGGASGGHTDTQYF. CDR3 DNA: TGTGCCGCCGGAGGGGCTAGCGGGGGGCACACAGATACGCAGTATTTT.